The 12 T cell receptor beta chains given below trace back to one sample, sequenced in a study of T cells in Graves' hyperthyroidism and ophthalmopathy. Amplification targeted TCR beta CDR3 regions from RNA transcripts. Using the HTBI primer set, a first-round RT-PCR was run on the TCR CDR3. From the multiplex PCR reads, TCRdb called clonotypes with MiXCR, one entry per CDR3 protein. Among a few hundred thousand distinct CDR3 sequences, approximately 17% were seen once, and the ten largest hold less than 45%. The sequenced sample was blood. The source of these receptors is a man in his late teens or twenties with Graves' ophthalmopathy.

The CDR3 DNA reads TGTGCCAGCAGCGCGGGGGGGGGGGCTCTGGATGAGCAGTTCTTC. This encodes CASSAGGGALDEQFF. The chain links TRBV7-8 to TRBJ2-1, with 9 bases matching TRBD2. The V gene end was trimmed by 5 bases and the J gene end by 8 bases; junction bases not matched to a gene: 10. The CDR3 has 15 amino acids. Germline CDR1 SGHVS, CDR2 FQNEAQ.

This clonotype was seen ten or more times. DNA of the CDR3: TGTGCCAGCAGCTTGGCCGGCCAGGGCGGTCAGCCCCAGCATTTT. Protein sequence: CASSLAGQGGQPQHF. The chain employs TRBV5-5 and TRBJ1-5, with D perhaps TRBD1 (5 bases). CDR3 size: 15 residues. The V gene lost 0 bases and the J gene lost 6 bases, with 13 bases spanning the gap. Looked up from germline, CDR1 is SGHKS and CDR2 is YYEKEE (reference sequence).

As regards this clonotype: As the CDR3 is not closed by the conserved phenylalanine or tryptophan, this likely results from a read error. The V call is TRBV6-1, the J call TRBJ1-5; the D gene is possibly TRBD1 (6 bases). V lost 5 bases to trimming and J lost 0 bases, with 23 bases between them. CDR3 size: 19 residues. Germline lookup yields CDR1 MNHNS and CDR2 SASEGT. The CDR3 DNA reads TGTGCCAGCAGTAAATCCCGACAGGTTAGAAGCTTTAGCAATCAGCCCCAGCATTCT. This codes for CASSKSRQVRSFSNQPQHS.

This clonotype was recorded a few times. CDR3 sequence: CASSLGSLYNEQFF. The CDR3 DNA reads TGCGCCAGCAGCTTGGGAAGCCTTTACAATGAGCAGTTCTTC. This chain links TRBV5-1 with TRBJ2-1; D not resolved. Trimming pared 0 bases from V and 4 bases from J, leaving 8 bases between. The CDR3 has 14 residues. Germline V gives CDR1 SGHRS, CDR2 YFSETQ.

In its sample, this clonotype was seen once. J is TRBJ2-1 and V is TRBV12-3 or TRBV12-4; TRBD2 agrees at 8 bases. The V segment lost 3 bases and the J segment 7 bases; nucleotides outside the gene matches: 5. This CDR3 region has 14 residues. The CDR3 region has the DNA TGTGCCAGCAGTTTTCAAGCGGGAGCGAATGAGCAGTTCTTC. Translated: CASSFQAGANEQFF.

Concerning this clonotype: One base away lies a much larger clone, so this may be a sequencing read error. CDR3 amino acids: CASSKGLESEQFF. DNA of the CDR3: TGTGCCAGCAGCAAGGGACTCGAGAGCGAGCAGTTCTTC. The chain combines TRBV3-1 with TRBJ2-1; perhaps TRBD2 as D (6 bases). V gave up 5 bases and J gave up 10 bases, with 15 bases separating them. Germline lookup yields CDR1 LGHDT and CDR2 YNNKEL (reference sequence). There are 13 residues in the CDR3.

This clonotype was detected ten times or more. The chain is built from TRBV5-1 and TRBJ2-3, with 8 bases that match TRBD2. Trimming cost V 0 bases and J 5 bases; bases outside gene matches: 11. This CDR3 comprises 17 residues. Per germline, CDR1 SGHRS and CDR2 YFSETQ. The CDR3 region has the DNA TGCGCCAGCAGCTTGGGCTTGTTGCGGGGGGCCGGAGATACGCAGTATTTT. Translating it yields CASSLGLLRGAGDTQYF.

The chain has TRBV19 and TRBJ2-3; 8 nucleotides match TRBD1. The CDR3 is 14 amino acids. J gave up 4 bases and V 8 bases, and 8 bases lay outside the gene matches. Germline-derived CDR1 and CDR2 are LNHDA and SQIVND (reference sequence). The CDR3 sequence: CASGDRGKADTQYF. CDR3 bases: TGTGCCAGTGGCGACAGGGGAAAGGCAGATACGCAGTATTTT.

The table lists this clonotype with a few counts. The chain joins TRBV7-8 to TRBJ1-4, with D possibly matching TRBD1 (5 bases). V lost 6 bases and J lost 4, with 18 bases in between. The CDR3 is 16 residues long. Germline V lookup: CDR1 SGHVS, CDR2 FQNEAQ. Here the CDR3 reads CASRPGRVAGNEKLFF. In DNA form, the CDR3 reads TGTGCCAGCAGGCCGGGGCGGGTGGCGGGTAATGAAAAACTGTTTTTT.

This clonotype was recorded many times. The chain combines TRBV3-1 with TRBJ2-7; weak D call: TRBD1 (6 bases). The CDR3 covers 15 residues. Trimming left V 1 base short and J 2 bases short, with 12 bases between. In germline, CDR1 is LGHDT, CDR2 YNNKEL (reference sequence). This CDR3 is CASSQVRDKTYEQYF. DNA for the CDR3: TGTGCCAGCAGCCAAGTCCGGGACAAAACCTACGAGCAGTACTTC.

A note on this clonotype: A read error may be the cause here, since a much bigger clone is one base away. V and J are TRBV20-1 and TRBJ2-5; no reliable D call. This CDR3 contains 11 residues. Germline V gene lookup returns CDR1 DFQATT and CDR2 SNEGSKA (reference sequence). Between the trimmed V and J ends, which lost 3 bases and 5 bases, there was a span of 7 bases. The CDR3 DNA sequence: TGCAGTGCTAGTATCGGGGAGACCCAGTACTTC. It codes for CSASIGETQYF.

The chain couples TRBV27 to TRBJ1-1; 9 bases fit TRBD1. The V gene end was trimmed by 6 bases and the J gene end by 11 bases; junction bases not matched to a gene: 13. CDR3 length: 14 amino acids. The germline gives CDR1 MNHEY, CDR2 SMNVEV (reference sequence). CDR3 DNA sequence: TGTGCCAGCAGAACTACAGGGGGCGCGGGGAGGGCTTTCTTT. This codes for CASRTTGGAGRAFF.